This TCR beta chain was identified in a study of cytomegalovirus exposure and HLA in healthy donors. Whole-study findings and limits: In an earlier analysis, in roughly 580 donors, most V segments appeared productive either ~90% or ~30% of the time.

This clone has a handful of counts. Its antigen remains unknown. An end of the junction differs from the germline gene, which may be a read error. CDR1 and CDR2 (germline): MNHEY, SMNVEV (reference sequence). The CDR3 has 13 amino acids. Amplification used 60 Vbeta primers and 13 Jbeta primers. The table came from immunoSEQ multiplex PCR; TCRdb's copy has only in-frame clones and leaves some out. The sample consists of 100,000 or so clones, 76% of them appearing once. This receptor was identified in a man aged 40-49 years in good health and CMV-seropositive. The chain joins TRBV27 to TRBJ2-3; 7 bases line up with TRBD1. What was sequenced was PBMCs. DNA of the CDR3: TGTGCCAGCAGTTTGACACCGGGACAGTCCTCGAGATTT. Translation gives CASSLTPGQSSRF.